The next 11 T cell receptor beta chains were all read from a single sample in a study of T cells after yellow fever vaccination (dated by TCRdb to about 2019). The treatment or condition label, read with the paper, signifies: live attenuated yellow fever vaccine strain. Receptors were amplified or captured by 5' RACE. TCRdb names Illumina NovaSeq 6000 as the instrument used. The public reads were reanalyzed by TCRdb: fastp trimming at Q25, MiXCR alignment, in-frame beta chains only. Every distinct CDR3 protein forms one entry, paired with its most common genes and DNA. Within this sample are some 350,000 distinct CDR3 sequences, with 4.1% of them counted one time only. The ten biggest clones cover 20% to 25% of the sample. The input for sequencing was PBMCs, taken 5 days after the yellow fever booster vaccination. Receptor source: a man in his late teens or twenties who received the YFV17D yellow fever vaccine.

The rearrangement links TRBV19 to TRBJ2-7; D is perhaps TRBD2 (5 bases). The CDR3 length is 15 residues. The germline CDR1 and CDR2 sequences are LNHDA and SQIVND (reference sequence). Trimming took off 0 bases at V and 3 bases at J, with 12 bases between the two ends. The CDR3 DNA is TGTGCCAGTAGTATAGAGGGGTCCGCGGGCTACGAGCAGTACTTC. It encodes CASSIEGSAGYEQYF.

This clonotype was counted at least ten times. This chain uses TRBV7-8 with TRBJ2-1, with D uncertain. With 5 bases removed from V and 5 bases from J, the gap between germline ends came to 10 bases. Germline CDR1 reads SGHVS; CDR2 reads FQNEAQ. CDR3 length: 13 amino acids. Here the CDR3 DNA reads TGTGCCAGCAGCACCAACCTGGACAATGAGCAGTTCTTC. This encodes CASSTNLDNEQFF.

This clonotype was detected a few times. This rearrangement joins TRBV11-2 to TRBJ2-1; no clear D. This CDR3 spans 14 amino acids. V was trimmed by 5 bases and J by 1 base, leaving 9 bases between them. Looked up from germline, CDR1 is SGHAT and CDR2 is FQNNGV. The CDR3 DNA sequence: TGTGCCAGCAGCCACAGCAGATCCTACAATGAGCAGTTCTTC. Amino acid sequence: CASSHSRSYNEQFF.

V is TRBV5-4 and J is TRBJ1-2; the D gene is possibly TRBD1 (5 bases). Trimming cost V 0 bases and J 5 bases, with 23 bases left between them. Germline CDR1 SGHNT, CDR2 YYREEE (reference sequence). The CDR3 sequence is 18 residues long. The CDR3 DNA follows: TGTGCCAGCAGCTTGGCCCCTAACGCCAGGGTGCGGGGTTATGGCTACACCTTC. It yields the protein CASSLAPNARVRGYGYTF.

This clonotype was observed a few times. This chain uses TRBV4-2 with TRBJ1-5; a possible D gene is TRBD1 (6 bases). This CDR3 spans 16 amino acids. Trimming stripped 0 bases from V and 3 bases from J, with 12 bases between. Germline lookup yields CDR1 LGHNA and CDR2 YNFKEQ. CDR3 in DNA: TGTGCCAGCAGCCAAGAGGTCGGACAGACCAATCAGCCCCAGCATTTT. Protein product: CASSQEVGQTNQPQHF.

V is TRBV9 and J is TRBJ2-2; D unclear. The V end was cut by 0 bases, the J end by 5 bases, with 11 bases between. Germline CDR1 reads SGDLS; CDR2 reads YYNGEE. CDR3 size: 15 residues. CDR3 region: CASSVATASTGELFF. The CDR3 DNA reads TGTGCCAGCAGCGTAGCGACCGCTTCGACCGGGGAGCTGTTTTTT.

This chain joins TRBV12-3 or TRBV12-4 and TRBJ2-3, with 9 bases matching TRBD2. The CDR3 is 16 residues long. The V gene end was trimmed by 6 bases and the J gene end by 4 bases; junction bases not matched to a gene: 11. The CDR3 nucleotides read TGTGCCAGCAGGCTGTGGCGGGGGGGAAGTGCAGATACGCAGTATTTT. Translated: CASRLWRGGSADTQYF.

The CDR3 protein is CASSFGAAGDTEAFF. The CDR3 DNA sequence: TGTGCCAGCAGTTTCGGGGCGGCAGGGGACACTGAAGCTTTCTTT. The chain recombines TRBV28 with TRBJ1-1, with D tentatively TRBD1 (6 bases). The CDR3 has 15 residues. Per germline, CDR1 MDHEN and CDR2 SYDVKM. V gave up 3 bases and J gave up 3 bases, with 14 bases separating them.

This clonotype was observed a few times. The chain uses TRBV6-6 and TRBJ1-4, with D possibly TRBD1 on 6 matching bases. V was cut by 4 bases and J by 8 bases, with 14 bases left in between. Germline-derived CDR1 and CDR2 are MNHNY and SVGAGI (reference sequence). The CDR3 runs to 14 residues. Here the CDR3 reads CASSFFRGEEKLFF. The CDR3 nucleotides are TGTGCCAGCAGTTTTTTCAGGGGTGAGGAAAAACTGTTTTTT.

This clonotype was picked up many times. J is TRBJ1-5 and V is TRBV2; D might be TRBD1 (5 bases). The germline V gene has CDR1 SNHLY and CDR2 FYNNEI. CDR3 length: 12 residues. The germline V and J ends were trimmed by 8 bases and 7 bases, with 12 bases remaining between them. The CDR3 spells CASSRVTQPQHF. CDR3 sequence (DNA): TGTGCCAGCTCCAGGGTAACCCAGCCCCAGCATTTT.

This clonotype was seen ten or more times. The gene calls are TRBV7-3 and TRBJ2-3; 10 nucleotides align to TRBD2. The trim removed 1 base at V and 6 bases at J, leaving 4 bases unmatched. This CDR3 is 15 amino acids long. In germline, CDR1 is SGHTA, CDR2 FQGTGA. The CDR3: CASSLKASGGDTQYF. The CDR3 region has the DNA TGTGCCAGCAGCTTAAAGGCTAGCGGGGGTGATACGCAGTATTTT.